The T cell receptor beta chain under discussion was sequenced for a study of shared clonotypes between healthy human individuals. This CDR3 contains 14 residues. V lost 4 bases, J lost 12 bases, and 10 bases stayed unmatched. Germline CDR1 reads SGHAT; CDR2 reads FQNNGV. In replicate PCRs of unsorted PBMC, 250 to 350 ng DNA, tens of thousands of T cell genomes, was used. Per the authors' pipeline: For the immunoSEQ data, sequences were junction-only without quality scores, so filtering differed. The repertoire was sequenced with immunoSEQ multiplex PCR; TCRdb's copy has only in-frame clones and lacks some. V and J calls and clone size follow that table, whereas D and trimming were derived from the DNA. The table shows about half a million clones, with more than 70% occurring only once.

V is TRBV11-2 and J is TRBJ2-1, with 9 bases identical to TRBD2. The sample taken for sequencing was PBMCs. The source of this sequence is a woman aged 35 to 49 in good health. Some clones in this sample may be carry-over from other donors' samples. CDR3 sequence (DNA): TGTGCCAGCAGCTCTAGCGGGACCCTCGGTGGGCAGTTCTTC. Translating it yields CASSSSGTLGGQFF.